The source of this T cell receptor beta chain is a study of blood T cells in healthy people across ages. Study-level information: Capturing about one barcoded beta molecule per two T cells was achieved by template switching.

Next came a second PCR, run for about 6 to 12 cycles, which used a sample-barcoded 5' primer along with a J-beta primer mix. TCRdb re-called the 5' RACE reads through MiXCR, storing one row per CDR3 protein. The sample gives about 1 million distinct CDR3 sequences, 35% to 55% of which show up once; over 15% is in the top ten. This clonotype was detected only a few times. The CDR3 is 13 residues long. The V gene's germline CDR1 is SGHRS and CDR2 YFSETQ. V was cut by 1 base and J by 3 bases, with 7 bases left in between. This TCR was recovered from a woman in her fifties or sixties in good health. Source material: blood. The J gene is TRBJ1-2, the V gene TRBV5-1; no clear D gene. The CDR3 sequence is CASSLTDYYGYTF. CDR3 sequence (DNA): TGCGCCAGCAGCTTGACAGACTACTATGGCTACACCTTC.